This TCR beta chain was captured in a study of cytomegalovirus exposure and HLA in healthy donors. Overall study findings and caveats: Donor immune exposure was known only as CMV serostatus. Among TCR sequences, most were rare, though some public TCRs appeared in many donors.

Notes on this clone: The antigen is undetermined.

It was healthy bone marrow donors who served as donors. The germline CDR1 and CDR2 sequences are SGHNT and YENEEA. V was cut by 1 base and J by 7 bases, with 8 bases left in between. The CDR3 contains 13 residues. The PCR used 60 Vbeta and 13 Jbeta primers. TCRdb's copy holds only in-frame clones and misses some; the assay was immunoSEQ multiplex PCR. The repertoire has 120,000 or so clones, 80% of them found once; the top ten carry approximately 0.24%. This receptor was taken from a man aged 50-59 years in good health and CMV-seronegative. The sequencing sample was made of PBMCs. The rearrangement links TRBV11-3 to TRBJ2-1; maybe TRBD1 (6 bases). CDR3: CASSLGDINEQFF. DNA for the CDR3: TGTGCCAGCAGCTTAGGGGACATTAATGAGCAGTTCTTC.